Detailed here is one T cell receptor (beta chain). Its antigen is unknown. Every donor provided ten milliliters of peripheral blood. The sample belongs to a study of blood T cells in healthy people across ages. The study, taken as a whole, reports: Older age went with lower TCR beta diversity per million T cells, in a roughly linear way. Both higher diversity and more naive CD4+ cells marked long-lived donors when set against aged donors.

Then a second PCR, running about 7 to 11 cycles, was carried out with a sample-barcoded 5' primer and a J-beta primer mix. Per-sample output comprised a minimum of 3 million paired-end reads containing CDR3. TCRdb re-called the 5' RACE reads with MiXCR, one entry per CDR3 protein. The profile shows roughly 1,300,000 distinct CDR3 sequences, almost 60% of them singletons. Sequencing used blood. This receptor was obtained from a man between 18 and 29 years old in good health.

The CDR3 DNA sequence: TGTGCCAGCAGCGTAGGGTCGAGTACTACCTACGAGCAGTACTTC. Translating it yields CASSVGSSTTYEQYF. The V gene is TRBV9, the J gene TRBJ2-7; no clear D gene. CDR3 size: 15 residues. Trimming shortened V by 0 bases and J by 2 bases, and 12 bases separated the two germline ends. The germline V gene has CDR1 SGDLS and CDR2 YYNGEE.